A single sample gave rise to the 6 T cell receptor beta chains below, sequenced in a study of blood T cell repertoires in COVID-19. Clones were sequenced by immunoSEQ multiplex PCR, and TCRdb holds only the in-frame ones, with some missing. The top ten hold about 4.9% of the sample, which has some 330,000 clones, under 85% seen once. Source material: PBMCs or T cells enriched from blood (not recorded which). The receptor source for this set is a woman aged 50 to 60 who had recovered from COVID-19.

The chain employs TRBV9 and TRBJ2-1; D may be TRBD2 (6 bases). Trimming took 2 bases from V and 1 from J, leaving 10 bases between them. CDR1 and CDR2 (germline): SGDLS, YYNGEE. The CDR3 runs 15 residues. The CDR3 nucleotides are TGTGCCAGCAGCGTGCGGGACCCATCCTACAATGAGCAGTTCTTC. Its protein product is CASSVRDPSYNEQFF.

The chain combines TRBV30 with TRBJ2-5; TRBD2 is a possible D gene (6 bases). Germline loops: CDR1 GTSNPN, CDR2 SVGIG (reference sequence). The CDR3 is 15 residues long. Trimming stripped 0 bases from V and 2 bases from J, with 13 bases between. For the CDR3, the DNA is TGTGCCTGGAGTGTAGGTAACAGCGGGCAAGAGACCCAGTACTTC. It encodes CAWSVGNSGQETQYF. Complete variable domain (other parts from reference TRBV30 and TRBJ2-5): SQTIHQWPATLVQPVGSPLSLECTVEGTSNPNLYWYRQAAGRGLQLLFYSVGIGQISSEVPQNLSASRPQDRQFILSSKKLLLSDSGFYLCAWSVGNSGQETQYFGPGTRLLVL.

This chain joins TRBV6-1 and TRBJ1-2; a possible D gene is TRBD1 (5 bases). This CDR3 comprises 14 residues. Germline V gene lookup returns CDR1 MNHNS and CDR2 SASEGT. V lost 3 bases and J 4 bases, leaving 12 bases between the germline ends. This CDR3 reads CASSEGGVFYGYTF. CDR3 in DNA: TGTGCCAGCAGTGAGGGGGGGGTGTTCTATGGCTACACCTTC.

This chain connects TRBV27 to TRBJ1-1; 10 bases fit TRBD1. From germline, CDR1 is MNHEY and CDR2 SMNVEV (reference sequence). V lost 4 bases to trimming and J lost 6 bases; unmatched junction nucleotides: 8. The CDR3 is made up of 15 amino acids. The CDR3 here is CASSSWTGGSSEAFF. In nucleotides, the CDR3 is TGTGCCAGCAGTTCTTGGACAGGGGGGAGCTCTGAAGCTTTCTTT.

V and J are TRBV6-5 and TRBJ1-1; D remains ambiguous. V shed 6 bases and J shed 0 bases, with 8 bases lying between them. CDR3 size: 13 residues. Germline V gives CDR1 MNHEY, CDR2 SVGAGI. CDR3 amino acids: CASSYTLNTEAFF. Here the CDR3 DNA reads TGTGCCAGCAGCTACACTCTGAACACTGAAGCTTTCTTT.

The chain links TRBV15 to TRBJ1-3; D gene ambiguous. The CDR3 has 14 amino acids. CDR1 and CDR2 from the germline V gene are LNHNV and YYDKDF (reference sequence). Trimming pared 11 bases from V and 0 bases from J, leaving 14 bases between. The CDR3 sequence is CAASVVSSGNTIYF. The CDR3 DNA reads TGTGCCGCCTCTGTTGTTAGCTCTGGAAACACCATATATTTT.